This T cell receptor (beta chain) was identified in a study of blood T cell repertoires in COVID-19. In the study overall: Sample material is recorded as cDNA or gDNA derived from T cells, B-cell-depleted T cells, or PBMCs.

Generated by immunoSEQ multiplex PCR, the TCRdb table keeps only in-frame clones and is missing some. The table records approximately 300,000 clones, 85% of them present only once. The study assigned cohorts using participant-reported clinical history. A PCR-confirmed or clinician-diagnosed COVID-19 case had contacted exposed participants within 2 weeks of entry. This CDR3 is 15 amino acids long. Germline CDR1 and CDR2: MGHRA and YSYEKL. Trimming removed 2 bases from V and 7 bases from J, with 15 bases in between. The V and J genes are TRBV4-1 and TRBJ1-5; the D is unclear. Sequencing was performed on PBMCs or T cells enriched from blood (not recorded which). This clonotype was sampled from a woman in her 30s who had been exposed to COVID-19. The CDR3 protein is CASSQSQAPGQPQHF. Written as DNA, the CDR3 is TGCGCCAGCAGCCAATCTCAGGCCCCGGGGCAGCCCCAGCATTTT.